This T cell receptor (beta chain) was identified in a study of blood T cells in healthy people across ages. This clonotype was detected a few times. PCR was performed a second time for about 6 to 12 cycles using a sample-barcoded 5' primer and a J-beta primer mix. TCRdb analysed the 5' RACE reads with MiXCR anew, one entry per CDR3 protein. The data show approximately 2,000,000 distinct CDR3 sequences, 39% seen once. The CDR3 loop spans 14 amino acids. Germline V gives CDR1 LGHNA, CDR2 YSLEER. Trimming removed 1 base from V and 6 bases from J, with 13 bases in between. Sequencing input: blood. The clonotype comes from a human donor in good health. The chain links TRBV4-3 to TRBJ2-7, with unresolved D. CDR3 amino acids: CASSQAALESEQYF. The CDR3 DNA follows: TGCGCCAGCAGCCAAGCGGCTCTCGAGTCCGAGCAGTACTTC.